Included here is one T cell receptor beta chain sequence, with context. In the original workflow: For nucleated cells, counts were estimated from reference gene primer amplification. Produced via immunoSEQ multiplex PCR; TCRdb's table is partial and in-frame only. Clonal size and the V and J genes are those of that table, whereas D and trimming came from the DNA. The sample lists just under 40,000 clones, roughly 85% occurring once. This record comes from a study of blood T cell repertoires in COVID-19. This CDR3 comprises 14 residues. The V end lost 8 bases, the J end lost 5 bases, and 18 bases lay between the germline ends. In germline, CDR1 is SNHLY, CDR2 FYNNEI.

The sequenced sample was peripheral blood. This TCR was sampled from a human donor in a cohort sampled during active COVID-19. V and J are TRBV2 and TRBJ2-5; D perhaps matches TRBD1 (5 bases). DNA for the CDR3: TGTGCCAGCGGGTCTAGGGGTGTCGGGGAGACCCAGTACTTC. The encoded protein is CASGSRGVGETQYF.